Reported below is one T cell receptor (beta chain). In the authors' methods: Amplification with reference gene primers provided the estimates of nucleated cell counts. Some clones are missing from TCRdb's copy, which holds only in-frame ones; the method was immunoSEQ multiplex PCR. That table gives V, J and clone size, and the DNA gave D and trimming. The table lists some 230,000 clones, 75% to 85% of them singletons. The data originate from a study of blood T cell repertoires in COVID-19. This clonotype was sampled from a woman aged 45 to 65 with acute or convalescent COVID-19. The specimen sequenced was peripheral blood.

The DNA of the CDR3 is TGTGCCAGTAGTGCGGGGGGGGACTCCAACACTGAAGCTTTCTTT. Protein sequence: CASSAGGDSNTEAFF. The chain carries TRBV19 and TRBJ1-1, with a possible D match to TRBD1 (5 bases). Trimming shortened V by 5 bases and J by 2 bases, and 15 bases separated the two germline ends. This CDR3 is built from 15 residues. Germline V gene sequence: CDR1 LNHDA, CDR2 SQIVND (reference sequence).